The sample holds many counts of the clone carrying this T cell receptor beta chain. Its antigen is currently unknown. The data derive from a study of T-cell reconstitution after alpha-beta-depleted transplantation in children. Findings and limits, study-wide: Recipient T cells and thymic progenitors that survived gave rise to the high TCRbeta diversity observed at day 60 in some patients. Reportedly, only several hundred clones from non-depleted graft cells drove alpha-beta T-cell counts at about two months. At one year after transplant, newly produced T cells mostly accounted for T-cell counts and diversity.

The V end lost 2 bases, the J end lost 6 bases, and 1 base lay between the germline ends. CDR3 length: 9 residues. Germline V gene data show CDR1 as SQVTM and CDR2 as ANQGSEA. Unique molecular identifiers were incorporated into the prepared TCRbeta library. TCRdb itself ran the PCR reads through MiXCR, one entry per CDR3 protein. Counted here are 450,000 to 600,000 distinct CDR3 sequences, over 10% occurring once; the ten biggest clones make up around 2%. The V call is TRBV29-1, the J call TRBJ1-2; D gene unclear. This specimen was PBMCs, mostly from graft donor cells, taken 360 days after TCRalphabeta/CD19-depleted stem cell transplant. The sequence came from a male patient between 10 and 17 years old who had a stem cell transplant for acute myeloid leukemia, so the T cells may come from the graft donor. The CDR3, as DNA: TGCAGCGTTGAAAATGGCTACACCTTC. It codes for CSVENGYTF.